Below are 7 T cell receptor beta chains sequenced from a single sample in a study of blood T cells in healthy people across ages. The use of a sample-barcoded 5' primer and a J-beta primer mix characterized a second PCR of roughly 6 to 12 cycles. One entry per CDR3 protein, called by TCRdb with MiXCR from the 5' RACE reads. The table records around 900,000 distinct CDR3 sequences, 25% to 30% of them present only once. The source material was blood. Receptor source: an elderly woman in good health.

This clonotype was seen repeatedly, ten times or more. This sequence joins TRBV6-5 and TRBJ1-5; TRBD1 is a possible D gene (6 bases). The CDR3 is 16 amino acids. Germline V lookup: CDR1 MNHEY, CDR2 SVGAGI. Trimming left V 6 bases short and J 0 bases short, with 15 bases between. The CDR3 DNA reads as TGTGCCAGCAGCCCGGTGGCAGGGGCTAGCAATCAGCCCCAGCATTTT. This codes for CASSPVAGASNQPQHF.

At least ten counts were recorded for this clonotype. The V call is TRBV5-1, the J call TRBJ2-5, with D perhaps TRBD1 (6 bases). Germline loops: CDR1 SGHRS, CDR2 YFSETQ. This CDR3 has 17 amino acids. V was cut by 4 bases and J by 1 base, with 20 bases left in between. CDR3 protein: CASSRTALGASQETQYF. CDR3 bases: TGCGCCAGCAGCCGGACAGCCCTAGGAGCCTCCCAAGAGACCCAGTACTTC.

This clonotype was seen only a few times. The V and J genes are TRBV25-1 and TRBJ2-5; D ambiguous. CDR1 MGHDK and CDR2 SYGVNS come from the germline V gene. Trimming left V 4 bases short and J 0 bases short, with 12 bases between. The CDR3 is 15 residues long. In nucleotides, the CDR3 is TGTGCCAGCAGTGGGCTGATGGAATACCAAGAGACCCAGTACTTC. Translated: CASSGLMEYQETQYF. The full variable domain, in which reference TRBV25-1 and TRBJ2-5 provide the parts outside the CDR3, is EADIYQTPRYLVIGTGKKITLECSQTMGHDKMYWYQQDPGMELHLIHYSYGVNSTEKGDLSSESTVSRIRTEHFPLTLESARPSHTSQYLCASSGLMEYQETQYFGPGTRLLVL.

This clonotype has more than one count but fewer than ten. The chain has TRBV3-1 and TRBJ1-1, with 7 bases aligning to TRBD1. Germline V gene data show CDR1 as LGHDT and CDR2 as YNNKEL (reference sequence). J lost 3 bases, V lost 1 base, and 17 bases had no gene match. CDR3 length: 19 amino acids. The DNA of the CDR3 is TGTGCCAGCAGCCAAGTTACCCTAGCGAGACAGGGCCCTCACACTGAAGCTTTCTTT. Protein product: CASSQVTLARQGPHTEAFF.

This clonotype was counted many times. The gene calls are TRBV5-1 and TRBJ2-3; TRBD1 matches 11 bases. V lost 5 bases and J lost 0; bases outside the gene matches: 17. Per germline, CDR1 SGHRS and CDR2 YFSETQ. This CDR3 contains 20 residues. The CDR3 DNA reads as TGCGCCAGCAGTCCAGCATCCAAGGACAGGGGGCACCTTAGCACAGATACGCAGTATTTT. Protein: CASSPASKDRGHLSTDTQYF.

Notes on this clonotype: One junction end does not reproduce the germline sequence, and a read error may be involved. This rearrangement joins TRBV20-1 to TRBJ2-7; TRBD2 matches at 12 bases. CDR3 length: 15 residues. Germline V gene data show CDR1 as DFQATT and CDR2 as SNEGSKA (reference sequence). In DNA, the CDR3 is TGCAGCGCTAGCCCGACTAGCGGGAGCCCCTACGAGCAGTACTTC. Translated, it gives CSASPTSGSPYEQYF.

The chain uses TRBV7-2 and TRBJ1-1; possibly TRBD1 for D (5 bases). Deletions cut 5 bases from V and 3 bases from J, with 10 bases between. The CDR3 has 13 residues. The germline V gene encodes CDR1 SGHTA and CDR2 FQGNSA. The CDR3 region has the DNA TGTGCCAGCAGCAATCAGGGCTACACTGAAGCTTTCTTT. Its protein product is CASSNQGYTEAFF.